The rows below give T cell receptor beta chains drawn from one sample of a study of cytomegalovirus exposure and HLA in healthy donors. Libraries were prepared by immunoSEQ multiplex PCR; TCRdb keeps only in-frame clonotypes and omits some of them. Of 150,000 to 200,000 clones detected, around 88% appear once; the ten largest clones hold 1.5% to 2%. The sample taken for sequencing was PBMCs. The source is a man between 40 and 49 years old in good health and CMV-seropositive. Both conserved end residues are part of each CDR3. A D gene is named only where the DNA matches it firmly. Expanded clones are given a class, and other clones once, few, many or no size at all.

clone size,D gene,J gene,V gene,CDR3 protein,CDR3 DNA
NA,NA,TRBJ2-7,TRBV7-2,CASSLYARETYEQYF,TGTGCCAGCAGCTTATATGCCAGGGAAACCTACGAGCAGTACTTC
few,NA,TRBJ2-2,TRBV7-7,CASSLEGLLSGELFF,TGTGCTAGCAGCTTAGAGGGACTCCTTTCCGGGGAGCTGTTTTTT
NA,TRBD1,TRBJ2-5,TRBV18,CAGSPRDSKKETQYF,TGTGCCGGCTCACCACGGGACAGTAAGAAAGAGACCCAGTACTTC
NA,TRBD1,TRBJ1-4,TRBV6-1,CASSWDRALNEKLFF,TGTGCCAGCAGTTGGGACAGAGCCCTTAATGAAAAACTGTTTTTT
NA,NA,TRBJ2-2,TRBV30,CAWSRSGLVGAGELFF,TGTGCCTGGAGTCGATCAGGGCTAGTAGGGGCCGGGGAGCTGTTTTTT
NA,NA,TRBJ1-1,TRBV14,CASSHPIPLQGGTEAFF,TGTGCCAGCAGCCACCCTATCCCTTTACAGGGTGGGACTGAAGCTTTCTTT
NA,NA,TRBJ2-4,TRBV6-6,CASTNQVLAKNIQYF,TGTGCCAGCACCAACCAGGTTTTAGCCAAAAACATTCAGTACTTC
once,NA,TRBJ2-1,TRBV11-3,CASSSPTVNEQFF,TGTGCCAGCAGCTCCCCGACAGTGAATGAGCAGTTCTTC
NA,NA,TRBJ2-6,TRBV2,CATQRGGGPVSGANGLTF,TGTGCCACCCAAAGGGGAGGAGGGCCGGTTTCTGGGGCCAACGGCCTGACTTTC
once,NA,TRBJ2-7,TRBV6-6,CASSYSPTVREQYF,TGTGCCAGCAGTTACTCACCGACAGTGCGAGAGCAGTACTTC
NA,TRBD1,TRBJ2-7,TRBV19,CASSRGQGDSYEQYF,TGTGCCAGTAGTAGAGGACAGGGGGACTCCTACGAGCAGTACTTC
NA,NA,TRBJ1-1,TRBV18,CASSADTEAFF,TGTGCCAGCTCGGCGGACACTGAAGCTTTCTTT
NA,TRBD2,TRBJ2-1,TRBV15,CATSRDELAGGPAYNEQFF,TGTGCCACCAGCAGAGATGAGCTAGCGGGGGGCCCCGCCTACAATGAGCAGTTCTTC
once,TRBD2,TRBJ2-5,TRBV30,CAGYRGRGTSGRETQYF,TGTGCCGGCTACAGGGGGCGAGGGACTAGCGGGAGGGAGACCCAGTACTTC